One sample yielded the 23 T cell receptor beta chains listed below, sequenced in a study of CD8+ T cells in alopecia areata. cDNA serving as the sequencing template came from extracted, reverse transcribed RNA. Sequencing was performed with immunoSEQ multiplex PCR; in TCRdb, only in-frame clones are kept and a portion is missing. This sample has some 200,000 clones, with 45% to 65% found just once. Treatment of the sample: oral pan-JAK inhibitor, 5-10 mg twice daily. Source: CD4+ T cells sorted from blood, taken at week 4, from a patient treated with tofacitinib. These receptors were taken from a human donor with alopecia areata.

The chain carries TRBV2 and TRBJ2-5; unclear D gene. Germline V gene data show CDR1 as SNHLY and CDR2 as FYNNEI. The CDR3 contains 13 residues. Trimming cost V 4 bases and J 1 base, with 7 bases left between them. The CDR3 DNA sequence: TGTGCCAGCAGTGCCGACTTCCAAGAGACCCAGTACTTC. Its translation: CASSADFQETQYF.

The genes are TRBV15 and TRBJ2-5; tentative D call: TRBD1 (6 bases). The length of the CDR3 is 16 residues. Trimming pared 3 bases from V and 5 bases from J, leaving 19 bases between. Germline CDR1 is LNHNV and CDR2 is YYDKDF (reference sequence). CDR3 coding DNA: TGTGCCACCAGCAGGGGGTGGACAGCTCGCCAGGAGACCCAGTACTTC. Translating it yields CATSRGWTARQETQYF.

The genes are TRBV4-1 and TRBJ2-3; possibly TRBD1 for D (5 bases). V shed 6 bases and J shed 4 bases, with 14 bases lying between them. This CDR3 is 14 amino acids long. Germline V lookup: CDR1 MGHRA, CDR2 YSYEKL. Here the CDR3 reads CASRDTGWADTQYF. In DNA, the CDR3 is TGCGCCAGCAGGGATACAGGTTGGGCAGATACGCAGTATTTT.

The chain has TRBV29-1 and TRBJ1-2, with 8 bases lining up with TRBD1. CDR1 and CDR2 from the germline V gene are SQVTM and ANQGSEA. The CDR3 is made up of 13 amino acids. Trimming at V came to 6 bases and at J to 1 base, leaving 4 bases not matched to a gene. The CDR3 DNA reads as TGCAGCGTGTGGGACAGGCGTAACTATGGCTACACCTTC. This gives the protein CSVWDRRNYGYTF.

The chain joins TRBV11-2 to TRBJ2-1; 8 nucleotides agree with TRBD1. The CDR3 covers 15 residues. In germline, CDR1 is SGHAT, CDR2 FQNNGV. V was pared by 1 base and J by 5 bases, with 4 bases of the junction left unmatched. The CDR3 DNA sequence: TGTGCCAGCAGCTTAGGACAGGGGAGTAACAATGAGCAGTTCTTC. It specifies CASSLGQGSNNEQFF.

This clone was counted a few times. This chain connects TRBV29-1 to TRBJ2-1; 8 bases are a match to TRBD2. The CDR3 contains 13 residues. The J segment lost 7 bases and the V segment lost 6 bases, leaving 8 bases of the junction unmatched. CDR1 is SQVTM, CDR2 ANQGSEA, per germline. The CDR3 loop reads CSVAGLGTNEQFF. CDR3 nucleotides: TGCAGCGTCGCGGGACTAGGCACTAATGAGCAGTTCTTC.

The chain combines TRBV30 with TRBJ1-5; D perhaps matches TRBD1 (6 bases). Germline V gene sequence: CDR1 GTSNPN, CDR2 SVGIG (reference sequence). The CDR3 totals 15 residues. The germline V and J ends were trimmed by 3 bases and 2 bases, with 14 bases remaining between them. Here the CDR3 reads CAWSSQGTGNQPQHF. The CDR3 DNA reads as TGTGCCTGGAGCTCCCAGGGGACGGGCAATCAGCCCCAGCATTTT. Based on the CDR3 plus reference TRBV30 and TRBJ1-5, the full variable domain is SQTIHQWPATLVQPVGSPLSLECTVEGTSNPNLYWYRQAAGRGLQLLFYSVGIGQISSEVPQNLSASRPQDRQFILSSKKLLLSDSGFYLCAWSSQGTGNQPQHFGDGTRLSIL.

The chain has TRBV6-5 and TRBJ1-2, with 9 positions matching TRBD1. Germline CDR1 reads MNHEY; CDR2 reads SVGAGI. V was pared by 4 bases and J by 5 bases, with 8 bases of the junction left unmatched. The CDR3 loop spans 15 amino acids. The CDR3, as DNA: TGTGCCAGCAGTTCCCCGGGACAGGGTCGTTATGGCTACACCTTC. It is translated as CASSSPGQGRYGYTF.

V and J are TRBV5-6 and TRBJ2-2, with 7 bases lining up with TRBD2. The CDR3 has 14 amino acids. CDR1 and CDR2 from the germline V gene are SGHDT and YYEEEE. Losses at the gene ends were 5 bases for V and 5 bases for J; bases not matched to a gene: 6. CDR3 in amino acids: CASRASGLTGELFF. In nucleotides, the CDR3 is TGTGCCAGCAGGGCTAGCGGACTTACCGGGGAGCTGTTTTTT.

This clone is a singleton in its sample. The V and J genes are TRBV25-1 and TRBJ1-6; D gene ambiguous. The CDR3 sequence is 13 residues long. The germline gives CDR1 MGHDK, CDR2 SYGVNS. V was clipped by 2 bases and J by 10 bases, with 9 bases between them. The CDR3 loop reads CASSERKYSPLHF. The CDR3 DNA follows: TGTGCCAGCAGTGAACGTAAATACTCACCCCTCCACTTT.

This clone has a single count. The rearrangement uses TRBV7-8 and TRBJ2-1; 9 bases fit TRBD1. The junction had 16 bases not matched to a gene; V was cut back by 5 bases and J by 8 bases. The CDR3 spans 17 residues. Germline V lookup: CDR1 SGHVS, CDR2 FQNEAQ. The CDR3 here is CASSIPWYRGRSYEQFF. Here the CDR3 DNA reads TGTGCCAGCAGCATTCCCTGGTACAGGGGGCGTAGTTATGAGCAGTTCTTC.

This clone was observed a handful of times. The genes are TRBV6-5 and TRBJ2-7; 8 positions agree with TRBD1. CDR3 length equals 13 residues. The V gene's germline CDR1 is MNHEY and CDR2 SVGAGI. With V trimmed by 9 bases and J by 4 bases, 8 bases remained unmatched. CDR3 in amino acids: CASMDRANYEQYF. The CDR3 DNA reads TGTGCCAGTATGGACAGGGCCAATTACGAGCAGTACTTC.

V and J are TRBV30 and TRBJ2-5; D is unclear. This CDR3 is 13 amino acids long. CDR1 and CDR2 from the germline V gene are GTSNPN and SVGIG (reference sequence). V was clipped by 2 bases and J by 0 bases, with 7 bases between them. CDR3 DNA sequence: TGTGCCTGGAGTCCCCCTGACCAAGAGACCCAGTACTTC. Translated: CAWSPPDQETQYF.

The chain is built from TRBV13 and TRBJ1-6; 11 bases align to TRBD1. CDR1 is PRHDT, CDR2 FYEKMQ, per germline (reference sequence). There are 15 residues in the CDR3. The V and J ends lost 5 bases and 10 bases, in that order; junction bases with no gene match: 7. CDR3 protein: CASSAGQGAGSPLHF. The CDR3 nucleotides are TGTGCCAGCAGCGCCGGACAGGGGGCAGGCTCACCCCTCCACTTT.

CDR3 DNA sequence: TGTGCCAGCAGCTTCGAACAGGGTTTCAATCAGCCCCAGCATTTT. It is translated as CASSFEQGFNQPQHF. The chain carries TRBV7-2 and TRBJ1-5; a possible D gene is TRBD1 (6 bases). Germline V gives CDR1 SGHTA, CDR2 FQGNSA. The length of the CDR3 is 15 residues. V gave up 3 bases and J gave up 3 bases, with 12 bases separating them.

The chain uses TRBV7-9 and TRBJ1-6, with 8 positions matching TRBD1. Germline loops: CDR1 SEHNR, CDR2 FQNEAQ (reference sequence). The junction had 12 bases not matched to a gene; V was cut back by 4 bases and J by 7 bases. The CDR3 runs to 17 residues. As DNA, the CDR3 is TGTGCCAGCAGCTCGGACAGGGTTAAGTTGAAGAATTCACCCCTCCACTTT. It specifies CASSSDRVKLKNSPLHF.

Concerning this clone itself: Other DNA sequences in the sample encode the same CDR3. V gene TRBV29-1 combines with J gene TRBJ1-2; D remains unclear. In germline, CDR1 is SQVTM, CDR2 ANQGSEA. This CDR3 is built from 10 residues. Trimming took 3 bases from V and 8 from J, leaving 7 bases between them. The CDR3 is CSVDSYGYTF. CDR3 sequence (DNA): TGCAGCGTTGACAGCTACGGCTACACCTTC.

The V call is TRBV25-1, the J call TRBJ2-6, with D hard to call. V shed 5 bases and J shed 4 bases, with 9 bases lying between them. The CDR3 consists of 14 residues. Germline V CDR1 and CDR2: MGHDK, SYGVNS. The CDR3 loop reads CASSKTLGANVLTF. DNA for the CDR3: TGTGCCAGCAGTAAGACTTTGGGGGCCAACGTCCTGACTTTC.

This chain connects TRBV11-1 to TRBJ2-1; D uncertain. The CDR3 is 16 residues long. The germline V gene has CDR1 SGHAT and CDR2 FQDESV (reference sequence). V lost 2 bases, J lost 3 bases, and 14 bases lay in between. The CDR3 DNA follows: TGTGCCAGCAGCTTATCGGCGGCCCGCGACTACAATGAGCAGTTCTTC. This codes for CASSLSAARDYNEQFF.

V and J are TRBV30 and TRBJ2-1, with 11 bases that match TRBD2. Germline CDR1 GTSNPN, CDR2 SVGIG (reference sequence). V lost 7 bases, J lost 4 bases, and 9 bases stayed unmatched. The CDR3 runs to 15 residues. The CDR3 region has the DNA TGTGCCTCAAAGGGGCTAGCGGGGGGTTACAATGAGCAGTTCTTC. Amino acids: CASKGLAGGYNEQFF.

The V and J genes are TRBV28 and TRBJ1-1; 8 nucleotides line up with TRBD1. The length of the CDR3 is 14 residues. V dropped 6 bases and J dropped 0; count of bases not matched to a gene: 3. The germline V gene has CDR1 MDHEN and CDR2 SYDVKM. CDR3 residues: CASRGDRLNTEAFF. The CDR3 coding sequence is TGTGCCAGCAGGGGGGACAGGCTGAACACTGAAGCTTTCTTT.

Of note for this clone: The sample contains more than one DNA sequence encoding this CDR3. Here the CDR3 reads CAWSRLPNTEAFF. The DNA for the CDR3 is TGTGCCTGGAGTCGGCTTCCGAACACTGAAGCTTTCTTT. The chain links TRBV30 to TRBJ1-1, with D unclear. CDR3 length: 13 amino acids. Germline-derived CDR1 and CDR2 are GTSNPN and SVGIG (reference sequence). V shed 2 bases and J shed 1 base, with 8 bases lying between them.

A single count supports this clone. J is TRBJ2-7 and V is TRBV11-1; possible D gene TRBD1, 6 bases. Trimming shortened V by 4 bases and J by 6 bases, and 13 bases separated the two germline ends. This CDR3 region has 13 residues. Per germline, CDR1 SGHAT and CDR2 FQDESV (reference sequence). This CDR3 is CASSSGAGSEQYF. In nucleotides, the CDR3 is TGTGCCAGCAGCTCAGGGGCTGGGAGCGAGCAGTACTTC.